This entry features one TCR beta chain sequence. In TCRdb, the RACE reads were re-called with MiXCR into one record per CDR3 protein. The table has some 350,000 distinct CDR3 sequences, around 7% seen once; the top ten hold 7.5% to 8.5%. The time point was: patch test 1, 2 weeks after DPC sensitization. Treatment defined: therapeutic diphenylcyclopropenone sensitization with weekly scalp DPC. V shed 3 bases and J shed 7 bases, with 10 bases lying between them. Germline loops: CDR1 LGHNA, CDR2 YSLEER. The length of the CDR3 is 14 residues. The data are from a study of human T cells and chemical hapten exposure.

Sequences were derived from whole blood, sampled in connection with sensitization to the hapten diphenylcyclopropenone (DPC). The chain is built from TRBV4-3 and TRBJ1-6; D is unclear. This clonotype originated in a woman younger than 35 with alopecia areata. Some clones in this sample may be carry-over from other donors' samples. The CDR3 loop reads CASSQTAGNSPLHF. CDR3 nucleotide sequence: TGCGCCAGCAGCCAGACTGCGGGGAATTCACCCCTCCACTTT.